Presented here are 15 T cell receptor beta chains from one specimen sequenced in a study of blood T cell repertoires in COVID-19 (TCRdb year 2020). Library preparation used the immunoSEQ multiplex PCR assay. Held by TCRdb, this immuneACCESS table contains in-frame sequences only and omits some clones. Under half of the omission traces to an unresolved V gene where checked; the cause of the rest is unknown. This sample comprises about 240,000 clones, around 89% of them detected only once. The ten largest make up around 4% of the sample. Sequencing was done on a sample of PBMCs or T cells enriched from blood (not recorded which). All receptors derive from a woman between 25 and 40 years old who had recovered from COVID-19.

The chain has TRBV29-1 and TRBJ2-3, with TRBD2 matching 8 bases. Germline loops: CDR1 SQVTM, CDR2 ANQGSEA. The trim removed 7 bases at V and 2 bases at J, leaving 17 bases unmatched. CDR3 length: 17 amino acids. The CDR3 is CSALGWTGTSYTDTQYF. The DNA of the CDR3 is TGCAGCGCATTGGGGTGGACCGGGACTAGTTACACAGATACGCAGTATTTT.

The chain carries TRBV30 and TRBJ2-7, with TRBD2 matching over 12 bases. CDR1 is GTSNPN and CDR2 is SVGIG in the germline V gene (reference sequence). CDR3 length: 15 residues. V lost 3 bases to trimming and J lost 2 bases; unmatched junction nucleotides: 5. CDR3 in amino acids: CAWREGLAGPYEQYF. For the CDR3, the DNA is TGTGCCTGGAGGGAAGGACTAGCGGGACCCTACGAGCAGTACTTC.

This chain uses TRBV27 with TRBJ1-2; 7 positions match TRBD1. Germline CDR1 reads MNHEY; CDR2 reads SMNVEV (reference sequence). V was clipped by 10 bases and J by 8 bases; unmatched bases: 10. This CDR3 spans 12 amino acids. As DNA, the CDR3 is TGTGCCACCTCAGGGGGAGTTGGCGGCTACACCTTC. Translation: CATSGGVGGYTF.

This chain connects TRBV11-2 to TRBJ2-1; TRBD2 aligns across 9 bases. The CDR3 spans 15 residues. Germline CDR1 and CDR2: SGHAT and FQNNGV. Trimming cost V 1 base and J 8 bases; bases outside gene matches: 6. CDR3 sequence (DNA): TGTGCCAGCAGCTTAGTTAGCGGGAGCGGGTATGAGCAGTTCTTC. Its protein product is CASSLVSGSGYEQFF.

The chain recombines TRBV3-1 (or the pseudogene TRBV3-2) with TRBJ1-5; the D is unclear. The CDR3 runs to 13 residues. Trimming cost V 3 bases and J 4 bases, with 7 bases left between them. CDR1 and CDR2 (germline): LGHDT, YNNKEL (reference sequence). Here the CDR3 DNA reads TGTGCCAGCAGCCAGGCACAGAATCAGCCCCAGCATTTT. Protein sequence: CASSQAQNQPQHF.

The chain has TRBV12-3 or TRBV12-4 and TRBJ1-5; D is unclear. The CDR3 extends over 11 amino acids. V was cut by 1 base and J by 16 bases, with 11 bases left in between. CDR3 sequence: CASSLGAQVHF. The CDR3 DNA reads as TGTGCCAGCAGTTTAGGTGCCCAGGTCCATTTT.

V gene TRBV4-3 combines with J gene TRBJ1-3; D call uncertain. Germline loops: CDR1 LGHNA, CDR2 YSLEER. The CDR3 is 18 amino acids. V lost 0 bases and J 0 bases, leaving 15 bases between the germline ends. Here the CDR3 reads CASSQEEKRLYSGNTIYF. CDR3 bases: TGCGCCAGCAGCCAAGAAGAGAAGAGACTGTACTCTGGAAACACCATATATTTT.

This clone was seen only once. The gene calls are TRBV19 and TRBJ1-1; TRBD1 matches 8 bases. The length of the CDR3 is 16 residues. Germline assignment: CDR1 LNHDA and CDR2 SQIVND (reference sequence). V shed 9 bases, J shed 0 bases, and the junction held 12 bases outside the gene matches. CDR3 amino acids: CASRTGSRTLNTEAFF. The CDR3 DNA reads as TGTGCCAGCCGGACAGGGTCCCGGACACTGAACACTGAAGCTTTCTTT.

The chain combines TRBV30 with TRBJ1-1; D is undetermined. The CDR3 loop spans 13 amino acids. CDR1 is GTSNPN and CDR2 is SVGIG in the germline V gene (reference sequence). Trimming cost V 7 bases and J 1 base, with 13 bases left between them. CDR3 nucleotides: TGTGCCTCATCCTCCACGGGGAACACTGAAGCTTTCTTT. Its protein is CASSSTGNTEAFF.

This clone was seen at least ten times. The rearrangement uses TRBV27 and TRBJ1-5; D ambiguous. This CDR3 has 14 amino acids. Per germline, CDR1 MNHEY and CDR2 SMNVEV (reference sequence). Trimming pared 6 bases from V and 4 bases from J, leaving 13 bases between. The CDR3 sequence: CASRSLAGNQPQHF. CDR3 bases: TGTGCCAGCAGGTCCCTTGCGGGAAATCAGCCCCAGCATTTT.

This clone was seen just once. The chain couples TRBV7-2 to TRBJ2-3; TRBD1 might be the D (6 bases). The CDR3 consists of 15 residues. Germline V lookup: CDR1 SGHTA, CDR2 FQGNSA. Trimming removed 1 base from V and 4 bases from J, with 12 bases in between. The CDR3 bases are TGTGCCAGCAGCTTAGGCGGCAGGGGTTCAGATACGCAGTATTTT. Encoded protein: CASSLGGRGSDTQYF.

The chain carries TRBV6-2 or TRBV6-3 and TRBJ1-1; 7 nucleotides match TRBD1. The ends lost 5 bases at V and 6 bases at J; junction bases unmatched: 6. The CDR3 length is 13 residues. Germline V gene sequence: CDR1 MNHEY, CDR2 SVGEGT. The CDR3 reads CASSHGTDPEAFF. In DNA form, the CDR3 reads TGTGCCAGCAGTCATGGGACAGATCCTGAAGCTTTCTTT.

This chain links TRBV7-9 with TRBJ2-1, with a weak D call TRBD2 (7 bases). The ends were cut back, 5 bases at V and 8 bases at J, with 13 bases in the middle. The CDR3 extends over 13 amino acids. CDR1 and CDR2 from the germline V gene are SEHNR and FQNEAQ (reference sequence). The CDR3 spells CASSLGGLDEQFF. The CDR3, as DNA: TGTGCCAGCAGCCTCGGGGGGCTCGATGAGCAGTTCTTC.

The V and J genes are TRBV2 and TRBJ2-7; 8 nucleotides align to TRBD2. Germline V gene sequence: CDR1 SNHLY, CDR2 FYNNEI. With 7 bases clipped from V and 7 bases from J, the junction kept 12 bases outside the gene matches. The CDR3 runs to 14 residues. The CDR3 DNA follows: TGTGCCAGCACCCCGGGACTAGAGGGCCTGGAGCAGTACTTC. Its translation: CASTPGLEGLEQYF.

To note about this clone: Relative to the germline gene, one junction end is altered; a read error may explain this. The chain joins TRBV6-2 or TRBV6-3 to TRBJ2-2; no clear D. The CDR3 extends over 11 amino acids. Germline V gene lookup returns CDR1 MNHEY and CDR2 SVGEGT. In DNA form, the CDR3 reads TGTGCCAGCAGTAACATCGGGGAGCTGTTTTTT. As protein: CASSNIGELFF.